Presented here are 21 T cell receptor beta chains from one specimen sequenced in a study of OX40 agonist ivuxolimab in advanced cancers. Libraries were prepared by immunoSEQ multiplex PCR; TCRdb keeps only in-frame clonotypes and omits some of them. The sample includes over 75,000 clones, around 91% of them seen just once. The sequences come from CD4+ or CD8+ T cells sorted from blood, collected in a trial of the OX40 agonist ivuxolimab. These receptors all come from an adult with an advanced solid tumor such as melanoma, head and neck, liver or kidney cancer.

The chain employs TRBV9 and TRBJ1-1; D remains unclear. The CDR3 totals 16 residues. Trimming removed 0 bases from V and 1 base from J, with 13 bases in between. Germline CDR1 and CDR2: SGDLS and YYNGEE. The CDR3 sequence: CASSVEPVGWNTEAFF. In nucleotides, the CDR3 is TGTGCCAGCAGCGTAGAGCCCGTAGGGTGGAACACTGAAGCTTTCTTT.

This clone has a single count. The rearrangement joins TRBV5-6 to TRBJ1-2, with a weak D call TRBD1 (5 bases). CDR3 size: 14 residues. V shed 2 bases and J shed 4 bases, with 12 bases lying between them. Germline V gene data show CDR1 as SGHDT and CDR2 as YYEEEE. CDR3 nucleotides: TGTGCCAGCAGCTTTTCCCAGGGTATCTATGGCTACACCTTC. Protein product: CASSFSQGIYGYTF.

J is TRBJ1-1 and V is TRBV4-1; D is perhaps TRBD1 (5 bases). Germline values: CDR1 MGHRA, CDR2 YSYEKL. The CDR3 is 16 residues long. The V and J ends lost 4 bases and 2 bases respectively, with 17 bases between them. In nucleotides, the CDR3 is TGCGCCAGCAGCCCCGGGACCGCCCTGGGAAACACTGAAGCTTTCTTT. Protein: CASSPGTALGNTEAFF.

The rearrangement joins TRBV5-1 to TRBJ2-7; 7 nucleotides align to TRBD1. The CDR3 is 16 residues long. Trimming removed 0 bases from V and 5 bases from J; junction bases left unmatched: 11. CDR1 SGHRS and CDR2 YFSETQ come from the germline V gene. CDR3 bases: TGCGCCAGCAGCTTGGCACGGACAGGTCGGTCAGACGAGCAGTACTTC. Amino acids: CASSLARTGRSDEQYF.

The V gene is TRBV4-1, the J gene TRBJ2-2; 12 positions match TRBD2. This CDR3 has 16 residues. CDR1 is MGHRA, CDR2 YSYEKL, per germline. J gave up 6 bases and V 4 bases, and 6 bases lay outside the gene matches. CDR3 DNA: TGCGCCAGCAGCCGAGGACTAGCGGGGACTTCCGGGGAGCTGTTTTTT. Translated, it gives CASSRGLAGTSGELFF.

The CDR3 DNA reads TGTGCCAGCAGCTTAAGTAAGGCGGGCCCAGATACGCAGTATTTT. Amino acids: CASSLSKAGPDTQYF. This chain joins TRBV7-3 and TRBJ2-3; maybe TRBD2 (5 bases). Germline V gene data show CDR1 as SGHTA and CDR2 as FQGTGA. V gave up 1 base and J gave up 4 bases, with 12 bases separating them. CDR3 length equals 15 residues.

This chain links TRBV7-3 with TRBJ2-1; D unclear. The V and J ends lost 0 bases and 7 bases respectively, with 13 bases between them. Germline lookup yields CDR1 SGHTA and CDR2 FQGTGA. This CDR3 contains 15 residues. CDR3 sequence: CASSLTVVARNEQFF. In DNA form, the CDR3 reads TGTGCCAGCAGCTTAACGGTGGTTGCCCGGAATGAGCAGTTCTTC.

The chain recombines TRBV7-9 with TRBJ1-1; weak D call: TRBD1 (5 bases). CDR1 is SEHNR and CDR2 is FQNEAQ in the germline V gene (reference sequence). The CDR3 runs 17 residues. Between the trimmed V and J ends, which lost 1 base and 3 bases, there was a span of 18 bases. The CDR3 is CASSLGEYKGRDTEAFF. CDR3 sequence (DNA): TGTGCCAGCAGCTTAGGGGAGTATAAGGGGAGGGACACTGAAGCTTTCTTT.

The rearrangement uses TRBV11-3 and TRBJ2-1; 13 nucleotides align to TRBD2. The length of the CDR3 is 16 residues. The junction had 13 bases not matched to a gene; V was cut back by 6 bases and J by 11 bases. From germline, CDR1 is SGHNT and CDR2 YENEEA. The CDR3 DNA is TGTGCCAGCAGACGAACCTCCGGGACTAGCGGGACAAAGCAGTTCTTC. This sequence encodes CASRRTSGTSGTKQFF.

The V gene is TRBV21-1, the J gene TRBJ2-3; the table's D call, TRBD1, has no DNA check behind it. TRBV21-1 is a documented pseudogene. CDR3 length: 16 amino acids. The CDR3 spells CASSKHRSPLSGTQYF. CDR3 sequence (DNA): TGTGCCAGCAGCAAACACAGGAGCCCCCTAAGTGGTACGCAGTATTTT.

Here the CDR3 reads CASSLAKGTPPLFF. CDR3 DNA: TGTGCCAGCAGCTTAGCAAAGGGAACCCCCCCCCTATTCTTC. V is TRBV7-6 and J is TRBJ2-1; no clear D. This CDR3 region has 14 residues. The V end lost 0 bases, the J end lost 16 bases, and 19 bases lay between the germline ends. The germline gives CDR1 SGHVS, CDR2 FNYEAQ.

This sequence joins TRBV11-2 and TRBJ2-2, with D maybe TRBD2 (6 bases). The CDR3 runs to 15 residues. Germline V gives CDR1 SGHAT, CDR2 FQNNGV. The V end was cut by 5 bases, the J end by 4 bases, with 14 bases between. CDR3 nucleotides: TGTGCCAGCAGCCTCGGAGGGCCGGGCACCGGGGAGCTGTTTTTT. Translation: CASSLGGPGTGELFF.

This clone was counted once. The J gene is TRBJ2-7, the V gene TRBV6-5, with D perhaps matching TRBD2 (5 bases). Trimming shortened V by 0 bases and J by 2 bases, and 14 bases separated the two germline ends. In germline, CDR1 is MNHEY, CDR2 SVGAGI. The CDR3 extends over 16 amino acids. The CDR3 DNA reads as TGTGCCAGCAGTTACTCGAGGGCTCCTTACGCCTACGAGCAGTACTTC. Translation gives CASSYSRAPYAYEQYF.

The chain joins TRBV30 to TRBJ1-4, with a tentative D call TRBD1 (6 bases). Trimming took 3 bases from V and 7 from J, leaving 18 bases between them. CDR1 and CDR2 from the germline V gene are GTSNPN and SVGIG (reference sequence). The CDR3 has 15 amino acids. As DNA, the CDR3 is TGTGCCTGGAGCGACAGGCTGGGGGCGTTTGAAAAACTGTTTTTT. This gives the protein CAWSDRLGAFEKLFF.

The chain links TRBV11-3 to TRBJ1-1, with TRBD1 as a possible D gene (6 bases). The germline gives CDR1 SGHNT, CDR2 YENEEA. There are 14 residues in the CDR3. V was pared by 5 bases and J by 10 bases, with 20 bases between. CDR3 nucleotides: TGTGCCAGCAGCGCGGGGGCGCCGACTATCGGAGCTTTCTTT. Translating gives CASSAGAPTIGAFF.

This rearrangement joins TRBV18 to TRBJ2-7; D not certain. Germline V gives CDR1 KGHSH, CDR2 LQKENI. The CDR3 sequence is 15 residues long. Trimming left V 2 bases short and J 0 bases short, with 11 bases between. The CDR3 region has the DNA TGTGCCAGCTCACCAAATCGAGCAAGCTCCTACGAGCAGTACTTC. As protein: CASSPNRASSYEQYF.

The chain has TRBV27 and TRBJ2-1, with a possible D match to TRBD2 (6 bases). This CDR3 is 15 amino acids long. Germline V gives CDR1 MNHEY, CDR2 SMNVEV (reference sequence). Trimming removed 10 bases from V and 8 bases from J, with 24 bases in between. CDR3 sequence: CATRSEGRVSYEQFF. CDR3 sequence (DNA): TGTGCCACCCGTTCGGAGGGCCGAGTGAGCTATGAGCAGTTCTTC.

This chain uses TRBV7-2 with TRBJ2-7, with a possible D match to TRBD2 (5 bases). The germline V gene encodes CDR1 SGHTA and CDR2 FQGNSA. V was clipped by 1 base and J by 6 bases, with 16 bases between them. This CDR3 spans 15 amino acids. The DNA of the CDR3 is TGTGCCAGCAGCTTAGGATCCGGGGATCGGGGCGAGCAGTACTTC. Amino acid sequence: CASSLGSGDRGEQYF. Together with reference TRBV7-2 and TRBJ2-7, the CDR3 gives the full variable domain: GAGVSQSPSNKVTEKGKDVELRCDPISGHTALYWYRQSLGQGLEFLIYFQGNSAPDKSGLPSDRFSAERTGGSVSTLTIQRTQQEDSAVYLCASSLGSGDRGEQYFGPGTRLTVT.

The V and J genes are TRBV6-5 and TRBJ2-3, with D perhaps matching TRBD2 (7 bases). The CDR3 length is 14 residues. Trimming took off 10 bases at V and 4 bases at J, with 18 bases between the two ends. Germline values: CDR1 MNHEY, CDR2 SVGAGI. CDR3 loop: CAIAGGQWADTQYF. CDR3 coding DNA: TGTGCCATCGCCGGGGGGCAGTGGGCAGATACGCAGTATTTT.

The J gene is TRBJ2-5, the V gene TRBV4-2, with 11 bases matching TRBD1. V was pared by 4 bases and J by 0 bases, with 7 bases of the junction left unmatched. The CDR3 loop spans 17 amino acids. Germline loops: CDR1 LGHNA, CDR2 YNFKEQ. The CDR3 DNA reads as TGTGCCAGCAGCCCTGGGACAGGGGGAGGCTACCAAGAGACCCAGTACTTC. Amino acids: CASSPGTGGGYQETQYF.

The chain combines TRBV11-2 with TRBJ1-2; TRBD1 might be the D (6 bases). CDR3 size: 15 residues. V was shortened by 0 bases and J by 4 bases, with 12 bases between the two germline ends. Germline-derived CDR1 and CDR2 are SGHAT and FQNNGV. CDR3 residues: CASSLESTGSYGYTF. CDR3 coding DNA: TGTGCCAGCAGCTTAGAATCCACAGGGTCCTATGGCTACACCTTC.